The 19 T cell receptor beta chains presented below share a single source sample, sequenced in a study of Ad26.COV2.S vaccination and SARS-CoV-2 variants. TCRdb's table, derived via immunoSEQ multiplex PCR, lists solely in-frame clones and lacks some. Among just over 350,000 clones, 92% were seen once, and the ten largest hold about 3.8%. The sample in question was peripheral blood, obtained after recovery from COVID-19. The receptors were sampled from a human donor who had recovered from COVID-19.

The chain combines TRBV7-7 with TRBJ1-3, with TRBD1 matching over 7 bases. The CDR3 length is 15 residues. V dropped 5 bases and J dropped 2; count of bases not matched to a gene: 6. Germline V gene data show CDR1 as SSHAT and CDR2 as FNYEAQ (reference sequence). The CDR3 loop is CASSVTGDPGNTIYF. CDR3 in DNA: TGTGCCAGCAGCGTTACAGGGGATCCTGGAAACACCATATATTTT.

The rearrangement uses TRBV5-1 and TRBJ1-1; the D is unclear. The length of the CDR3 is 17 residues. Germline CDR1 SGHRS, CDR2 YFSETQ. V lost 0 bases to trimming and J lost 2 bases, with 17 bases between them. This CDR3 reads CASSLDFRSTPNTEAFF. The CDR3 DNA follows: TGCGCCAGCAGCTTGGATTTTCGGAGCACACCTAACACTGAAGCTTTCTTT. Variable domain in full (rest from reference TRBV5-1 and TRBJ1-1): KAGVTQTPRYLIKTRGQQVTLSCSPISGHRSVSWYQQTPGQGLQFLFEYFSETQRNKGNFPGRFSGRQFSNSRSEMNVSTLELGDSALYLCASSLDFRSTPNTEAFFGQGTRLTVV.

The chain has TRBV6-5 and TRBJ2-5, with D unclear. V lost 4 bases, J lost 0 bases, and 9 bases lay in between. CDR3 length equals 14 residues. Looked up from germline, CDR1 is MNHEY and CDR2 is SVGAGI. As DNA, the CDR3 is TGTGCCAGCAGTTCGCAGATGTACCAAGAGACCCAGTACTTC. Protein product: CASSSQMYQETQYF.

The V call is TRBV4-1, the J call TRBJ2-3; D uncertain. The V gene's germline CDR1 is MGHRA and CDR2 YSYEKL. V was trimmed by 4 bases and J by 6 bases, leaving 8 bases between them. There are 12 residues in the CDR3. The DNA for the CDR3 is TGCGCCAGCAGCCTGCACTTGGATACGCAGTATTTT. It encodes CASSLHLDTQYF.

The chain recombines TRBV2 with TRBJ2-1, with TRBD2 identical over 13 bases. V lost 5 bases, J lost 7 bases, and 5 bases stayed unmatched. CDR3 length: 15 residues. Germline V gene lookup returns CDR1 SNHLY and CDR2 FYNNEI. CDR3 loop: CASSSTSGGFNEQFF. CDR3 in DNA: TGTGCCAGCAGTTCGACTAGCGGGGGGTTTAATGAGCAGTTCTTC.

The chain carries TRBV9 and TRBJ2-7; 14 bases agree with TRBD2. The CDR3 is 20 amino acids. Unmatched junction bases numbered 15, after V lost 4 bases and J lost 0 bases. The germline V gene encodes CDR1 SGDLS and CDR2 YYNGEE. The CDR3 DNA reads as TGTGCCAGCAGCTACCGGTTGGGGACTAGCGGGGGTAAAAGCTCCTACGAGCAGTACTTC. Encoded protein: CASSYRLGTSGGKSSYEQYF.

This clone appeared a few times. The chain couples TRBV19 to TRBJ1-1; D is uncertain. Germline CDR1 reads LNHDA; CDR2 reads SQIVND (reference sequence). The ends were cut back, 6 bases at V and 11 bases at J, with 16 bases in the middle. The CDR3 totals 12 residues. The CDR3, as DNA: TGTGCCAGTAGCCCCGACGAACAATGGGCTTTCTTT. It encodes CASSPDEQWAFF. Drawing the rest from reference TRBV19 and TRBJ1-1, the complete variable domain is DGGITQSPKYLFRKEGQNVTLSCEQNLNHDAMYWYRQDPGQGLRLIYYSQIVNDFQKGDIAEGYSVSREKKESFPLTVTSAQKNPTAFYLCASSPDEQWAFFGQGTRLTVV.

Concerning this clone: The same CDR3 arises from other DNA sequences in this sample as well. This sequence joins TRBV27 and TRBJ1-5; D remains ambiguous. Germline V gene lookup returns CDR1 MNHEY and CDR2 SMNVEV (reference sequence). Deletions cut 6 bases from V and 2 bases from J, with 8 bases between. The CDR3 is 13 residues long. The CDR3 loop is CASSPGRNQPQHF. The CDR3 DNA follows: TGTGCCAGCAGCCCTGGACGCAATCAGCCCCAGCATTTT.

V usage is TRBV15 and J usage is TRBJ1-6; the D is unclear. CDR3 length: 12 amino acids. The V gene lost 3 bases and the J gene lost 9 bases, with 6 bases spanning the gap. Germline V CDR1 and CDR2: LNHNV, YYDKDF (reference sequence). In nucleotides, the CDR3 is TGTGCCACCAGCAGTCCGGGTTCACCCCTCCACTTT. Translated, it gives CATSSPGSPLHF.

The rearrangement links TRBV7-3 to TRBJ1-6, with D tentatively TRBD1 (5 bases). CDR1 is SGHTA and CDR2 is FQGTGA in the germline V gene. CDR3 length: 15 residues. Deletions cut 1 base from V and 7 bases from J, with 11 bases between. Here the CDR3 DNA reads TGTGCCAGCAGCTTAAGGGGGTGGGGGAATTCACCCCTCCACTTT. Its protein is CASSLRGWGNSPLHF.

The chain has TRBV20-1 and TRBJ1-2; no firm D call. V was trimmed by 6 bases and J by 13 bases, leaving 9 bases between them. There are 8 residues in the CDR3. Germline V gives CDR1 DFQATT, CDR2 SNEGSKA (reference sequence). The CDR3 loop is CSAADFTF. CDR3 coding DNA: TGCAGTGCGGCCGACTTCACCTTC.

This chain joins TRBV27 and TRBJ1-5; D gene uncertain. CDR1 is MNHEY, CDR2 SMNVEV, per germline (reference sequence). CDR3 length: 13 residues. Trimming removed 0 bases at V and 3 bases at J, with 3 bases between. CDR3 nucleotide sequence: TGTGCCAGCAGTTTATCGAACAATCAGCCCCAGCATTTT. Translation: CASSLSNNQPQHF.

The chain links TRBV7-2 to TRBJ1-4; perhaps TRBD1 as D (5 bases). The CDR3 runs to 18 residues. CDR1 and CDR2 from the germline V gene are SGHTA and FQGNSA. The V end lost 5 bases, the J end lost 14 bases, and 33 bases lay between the germline ends. The CDR3 nucleotides are TGTGCCAGCAGCCTAGACTCATCCAGTCTACCCGGGGGGTCGGGGCTGTTTTTT. Translating it yields CASSLDSSSLPGGSGLFF.

The chain joins TRBV19 to TRBJ1-3; D perhaps matches TRBD1 (6 bases). This CDR3 spans 16 amino acids. V was clipped by 3 bases and J by 4 bases, with 16 bases between them. The germline CDR1 and CDR2 sequences are LNHDA and SQIVND (reference sequence). Here the CDR3 DNA reads TGTGCCAGTAGTATGAATCCGGGGGCGCAAGGAAACACCATATATTTT. Translation gives CASSMNPGAQGNTIYF.

The rearrangement joins TRBV5-1 to TRBJ1-3, with TRBD1 matching over 7 bases. V trimming: 3 bases; J trimming: 3 bases; junction bases outside the gene matches: 3. The CDR3 totals 14 residues. In germline, CDR1 is SGHRS, CDR2 YFSETQ. The CDR3 sequence is CASSSTGFGNTIYF. CDR3 DNA sequence: TGCGCCAGCAGCTCGACAGGGTTTGGAAACACCATATATTTT.

The rearrangement links TRBV11-3 to TRBJ2-2; 9 nucleotides align to TRBD1. Per germline, CDR1 SGHNT and CDR2 YENEEA. This CDR3 is built from 18 residues. V shed 5 bases and J 9 bases; nucleotides not matched to a gene: 19. For the CDR3, the DNA is TGTGCCAGCAGCCAAGGATCCCCGGGACAGGGTGGCGGCTGGGAGCTGTTTTTT. This translates into CASSQGSPGQGGGWELFF.

The V gene is TRBV4-1, the J gene TRBJ2-1, with unresolved D. The CDR3 contains 16 residues. Germline V lookup: CDR1 MGHRA, CDR2 YSYEKL. V dropped 4 bases and J dropped 4 bases, with 17 bases sitting between them. The CDR3 DNA sequence: TGCGCCAGCAGCCCCTATACCGGACCGCGGTACAATGAGCAGTTCTTC. Translation: CASSPYTGPRYNEQFF.

V gene TRBV5-8 combines with J gene TRBJ2-5; D is possibly TRBD1 or TRBD2 (5 bases each). CDR1 is SGHTS and CDR2 is YDEGEE in the germline V gene. This CDR3 has 12 residues. The germline V and J ends were trimmed by 4 bases and 4 bases, with 8 bases remaining between them. The CDR3: CASSRDRETQYF. The CDR3 region has the DNA TGTGCCAGCAGCAGGGACCGAGAGACCCAGTACTTC.

V usage is TRBV7-6 and J usage is TRBJ1-3, with D possibly TRBD1 on 5 matching bases. The length of the CDR3 is 17 residues. Per germline, CDR1 SGHVS and CDR2 FNYEAQ. Trimming shortened V by 2 bases and J by 0 bases, and 14 bases separated the two germline ends. DNA for the CDR3: TGTGCCAGCAGCTTAACTCCCAGGGCCAGCTCTGGAAACACCATATATTTT. It encodes CASSLTPRASSGNTIYF.